The present T cell receptor beta chain was sequenced within a study of early T cells in non-severe SARS-CoV-2 infection. Study overall: From unsorted whole blood, bulk RNA was sequenced, and the chains remained unpaired.

The TCR library protocol attached unique molecular identifiers to the individual cDNA molecules. TCRdb itself ran the 5' RACE reads through MiXCR, one entry per CDR3 protein. The sample has 75,000 or so distinct CDR3 sequences; 14% to 15% are singletons. Regarding this clonotype: As yet, its antigen is unknown.

Study outcomes and limitations: There was a bias toward anti-spike CD8 responses in VDJdb matching, which missed private and CD4 specificities.

Germline V gene data show CDR1 as SGHNT and CDR2 as YYREEE (reference sequence). This CDR3 spans 15 amino acids. The V end lost 0 bases, the J end lost 9 bases, and 19 bases lay between the germline ends. Sample: whole blood. The chain has TRBV5-4 and TRBJ2-7; either TRBD1 or TRBD2 may supply D (5 bases each). The source is an adult who was a healthcare worker with PCR-confirmed SARS-CoV-2 infection or an uninfected control (not recorded which). CDR3 bases: TGTGCCAGCAGCTTGGAACTCCGGGACCGGGCGGGGCAGTACTTC. It encodes CASSLELRDRAGQYF.